The sequence of this TCR beta chain was determined in a study of CD8+ T cells in alopecia areata (dated by TCRdb to between 2018 and 2020). For context, the study as a whole: The study used high-throughput TCRbeta sequencing to examine T cell clonal expansion in alopecia areata, in both the C3H/HeJ mouse model and human patients. Scalp clonality was compared across normal scalp (n=4), patchy alopecia areata scalp (n=8), and alopecia totalis/universalis scalp (n=8). RNA came from the PAXgene miRNA kit for fixed scalp, the miRNeasy kit for PBMCs, and the RNeasy kit for mouse skin. TCRbeta CDR3 regions were amplified by immunoSEQ multiplex PCR using 35 Vbeta forward and 13 Jbeta reverse primers. Scalp tissue and sorted CD4+ and CD8+ peripheral blood T cells from patchy and totalis/universalis alopecia areata patients and from healthy controls were covered by human TCRbeta sequencing.

The table lists this clone with a few counts. The antigen it binds to is not known. No base quality information exists; no much larger clone differs at one position. Lesional scalp punch biopsies and peripheral blood were collected from alopecia areata patients. PBMCs were separated by density centrifugation and stained for CD3, CD4 and CD8, after which CD4+ and CD8+ T cells were sorted on a FACSAria. Untreated alopecia areata patients were recruited as part of a multicenter biomarker study. Blood CD8+ T cells from a handful of biomarker-study patients were further sorted into NKG2D-low and NKG2D-high fractions. The library was obtained by the immunoSEQ multiplex PCR assay. RNA was extracted from all samples and reverse transcribed into cDNA as template for TCR sequencing. SuperScript III was used to make first-strand cDNA, primed with a 2:1 mix of oligo-dT and random hexamers. Amplification bias was assessed with a synthetic immune receptor repertoire, and residual bias was removed computationally. On the authors' methods: After raw reads were preprocessed to remove errors, the CDR3 was defined following IMGT conventions as running from the conserved cysteine to phenylalanine. Clonality was computed by normalizing Shannon entropy by log2 of the number of productive unique TCRs and subtracting the result from 1. Whether scalp clones were CD4 or CD8 was inferred by matching scalp TCRbeta sequences against CD4 and CD8 repertoires sorted from blood. In TCRdb, the immuneACCESS table is reduced to in-frame sequences with V and J assigned. These tables do not hold every clone; where another copy was compared, an unresolved V gene accounts for under half, and the others remain unexplained. The V and J calls and the clone size are those of that table, but D and trimming were determined from the DNA. Recorded for this sample are 100,000 to 150,000 clones; around 45% of them occurred a single time. The top ten constitute under 12% of the sample.

V is cut by 5 bases and J by 7 bases, and the space between the germline ends is 13 bases. The CDR3 covers 13 residues, taking in both the cysteine and the phenylalanine. Only the CDR3 portion is preserved as DNA: 39 bases, with reading frame beginning at the first base. The CDR1 and CDR2 encoded by the germline V gene are SGHAT and FQNNGV. Beyond this particular receptor, the publication reports: Compared with mice, TCR sequences shared between patients were less clear, possibly partly because of HLA diversity across the patient population. Resident alphabeta T cells in normal human skin are also sequenced, complicating scalp TCR repertoire analysis, unlike mouse skin dominated by gammadelta T cells. Lesional scalp, especially in alopecia totalis/universalis, showed higher clonality and more expanded CD8+ clones than normal scalp, suggesting antigenic drive.

The rearranged chain carries TRBV11-2 and TRBJ2-3; the D call could be TRBD1 or TRBD2, with each sharing 5 bases. The sample was NKG2D-low CD8+ T cells sorted from blood. The cell subset or site tag for this specimen amounts to: sorted CD8+ NKG2D-low blood T cells. The source is a human donor with alopecia areata. CDR3 protein: CASSRDPSYTQYF. The nucleotide sequence reads TGTGCCAGCAGCCGGGACCCCTCATATACGCAGTATTTT.